This is a list of T cell receptor beta chains from one sample in a study of cytomegalovirus exposure and HLA in healthy donors. Repertoires were generated with immunoSEQ multiplex PCR, while TCRdb's copy carries only in-frame clones and drops some. The sample consists of 80,000 or so clones, 75% to 80% of them appearing once. Sequenced input: PBMCs. The receptor set was obtained from a man between 35 and 55 years old in good health and CMV-seronegative. CDR3s include the opening cysteine and the closing phenylalanine or tryptophan. The D gene is left open where the match is weak. Part of the rows lack a size; the others show once, few, many or a class for expanded clones.

d_call	v_call	clone_size	j_call	cdr3_aa	cdr3_nt
TRBD1	TRBV27	.	TRBJ1-1	CASSKQGDEAFF	TGTGCCAGCAGCAAACAGGGGGATGAAGCTTTCTTT
.	TRBV19	.	TRBJ1-1	CASSIQGFTEAFF	TGTGCCAGTAGTATTCAGGGGTTCACTGAAGCTTTCTTT
TRBD1	TRBV28	.	TRBJ1-5	CASTSPGQGRQPQHF	TGTGCCAGCACTTCCCCGGGACAGGGCCGTCAGCCCCAGCATTTT
.	TRBV7-2	.	TRBJ2-1	CASSLGGLGGFYNEQFF	TGTGCCAGCAGCTTAGGGGGTCTGGGCGGGTTCTACAATGAGCAGTTCTTC
.	TRBV7-2	.	TRBJ2-3	CASSSQKSPSF	TGTGCCAGCAGCTCCCAAAAGAGCCCCTCTTTT
TRBD2	TRBV14	.	TRBJ2-7	CASSQWPSGNYEQYF	TGTGCCAGCAGCCAATGGCCTAGCGGGAACTACGAGCAGTACTTC
TRBD1	TRBV6-1	few	TRBJ1-2	CASNRPGQTNYGYTF	TGTGCCAGCAACCGGCCGGGACAGACTAACTATGGCTACACCTTC
.	TRBV6-5	.	TRBJ2-1	CASSPNRAAYNEQFF	TGTGCCAGCAGCCCGAACAGGGCCGCCTACAATGAGCAGTTCTTC
TRBD1	TRBV7-3	once	TRBJ2-7	CASSLNAGGAGYEQYF	TGTGCCAGCAGCTTAAACGCAGGGGGCGCCGGGTACGAGCAGTACTTC
.	TRBV9	.	TRBJ2-5	CASSVWGEETQYF	TGTGCCAGCAGCGTCTGGGGCGAAGAGACCCAGTACTTC
.	TRBV21-1	.	TRBJ2-7	CASSKPANAFAWAGINWHYEQYF	TGTGCCAGCAGCAAACCTGCCAACGCCTTCGCGTGGGCGGGAATAAATTGGCACTACGAGCAGTACTTC
TRBD2	TRBV5-6	.	TRBJ2-7	CASSLGLAVGLEQYF	TGTGCCAGCAGCTTGGGGCTAGCGGTTGGTTTGGAGCAGTACTTC
.	TRBV6-1	few	TRBJ2-1	CASSETGEQFF	TGTGCCAGCAGTGAAACGGGTGAGCAGTTCTTC
TRBD2	TRBV7-2	.	TRBJ2-3	CASSLDGGGADTQYF	TGTGCCAGCAGCTTAGATGGCGGGGGGGCGGATACGCAGTATTTT
TRBD2	TRBV19	.	TRBJ2-1	CASSIASGGTSGRNEQFF	TGTGCCAGTAGTATAGCCTCAGGGGGGACTAGCGGGAGAAACGAGCAGTTCTTC
TRBD1	TRBV9	few	TRBJ2-7	CASSAGTGYNYEQYF	TGTGCCAGCAGCGCCGGGACAGGATACAACTACGAGCAGTACTTC
TRBD2	TRBV10-2	.	TRBJ2-2	CASSELRLADTGELFF	TGCGCCAGCAGTGAGTTACGACTAGCGGACACCGGGGAGCTGTTTTTT
TRBD1	TRBV15	.	TRBJ2-7	CATSRDRTGGRNEQYF	TGTGCCACCAGCAGAGATCGGACAGGGGGAAGGAACGAGCAGTACTTC
.	TRBV27	.	TRBJ2-3	CASRREYWGDTQYF	TGTGCCAGCCGGAGGGAGTACTGGGGAGATACGCAGTATTTT
.	TRBV7-9	.	TRBJ2-7	CASSLGAGAYYEQYF	TGTGCCAGCAGCTTAGGCGCAGGGGCATACTACGAGCAGTACTTC
.	TRBV9	.	TRBJ2-7	CASSLGNEQYF	TGTGCCAGCAGCCTCGGGAACGAGCAGTACTTC
.	TRBV19	.	TRBJ1-2	CASSPWQGSANYGYTF	TGTGCCAGTAGTCCCTGGCAGGGCTCAGCTAACTATGGCTACACCTTC
TRBD2	TRBV11-3	few	TRBJ2-3	CASPMGTSGRRGADTQYF	TGTGCCAGTCCTATGGGGACTAGCGGGAGGAGGGGGGCAGATACGCAGTATTTT
.	TRBV28	few	TRBJ1-3	CASSLIGGNTIYF	TGTGCCAGCAGTTTGATCGGTGGAAACACCATATATTTT
.	TRBV28	.	TRBJ1-5	CASNKGEYSNQPQHF	TGTGCCAGCAACAAAGGAGAATATAGCAATCAGCCCCAGCATTTT
TRBD1	TRBV15	.	TRBJ2-5	CATSRDLSTGEVETQYF	TGTGCCACCAGCAGAGATTTGTCGACAGGGGAGGTGGAGACCCAGTACTTC
TRBD2	TRBV11-1	.	TRBJ2-1	CASSLGRSGSFYNEQFF	TGTGCCAGCAGCCTCGGGAGGAGCGGGAGTTTCTACAATGAGCAGTTCTTC
.	TRBV19	once	TRBJ1-1	CASGLGGGGAKAFF	TGTGCCAGTGGGTTGGGAGGGGGAGGTGCAAAAGCTTTCTTT
.	TRBV9	.	TRBJ2-2	CASSARTTNTGELFF	TGTGCCAGCAGCGCGAGGACAACGAACACCGGGGAGCTGTTTTTT
.	TRBV30	few	TRBJ2-5	CAWSRDSEAQYF	TGTGCCTGGAGTCGGGACTCCGAGGCCCAGTACTTC
.	TRBV25-1	.	TRBJ1-1	CASSVGRNTEAFF	TGTGCCAGCAGTGTGGGCCGGAACACTGAAGCTTTCTTT
TRBD1	TRBV27	.	TRBJ1-2	CASRGQGLFYGYTF	TGTGCCAGCCGCGGACAGGGCTTGTTCTATGGCTACACCTTC
.	TRBV28	once	TRBJ2-7	CASTEGRNEQYF	TGTGCCAGCACCGAGGGTAGGAACGAGCAGTACTTC
TRBD2	TRBV2	.	TRBJ2-2	CASSWTSGVTGELFF	TGTGCCAGCAGTTGGACTAGCGGCGTCACCGGGGAGCTGTTTTTT
.	TRBV30	few	TRBJ1-1	CAWDQEKGPSSGNTEAFF	TGTGCCTGGGACCAGGAGAAGGGGCCCAGTTCGGGGAACACTGAAGCTTTCTTT
TRBD1	TRBV30	few	TRBJ2-7	CAWEGAAPHEQYF	TGTGCCTGGGAGGGGGCTGCGCCCCACGAGCAGTACTTC
.	TRBV7-2	.	TRBJ2-2	CASRVISGNTGELFF	TGTGCCAGCAGAGTAATCAGCGGAAACACCGGGGAGCTGTTTTTT
TRBD2	TRBV7-2	.	TRBJ2-6	CASSDIGGRATGANVLTF	TGTGCCAGCAGCGATATAGGCGGGAGGGCCACTGGGGCCAACGTCCTGACTTTC
.	TRBV7-2	.	TRBJ2-3	CASSPGGDTQYF	TGTGCCAGCAGCCCCGGGGGAGATACGCAGTATTTT
.	TRBV28	.	TRBJ2-7	CASSLGWQGLGEQYF	TGTGCCAGCAGTTTAGGTTGGCAGGGGCTGGGCGAGCAGTACTTC
.	TRBV7-3	.	TRBJ2-2	CASGKTGQGTGELFF	TGTGCCAGCGGCAAAACGGGACAAGGCACCGGGGAGCTGTTTTTT
.	TRBV28	.	TRBJ1-2	CASEKRLGYGYTF	TGTGCCAGCGAGAAGCGTTTGGGCTATGGCTACACCTTC
TRBD2	TRBV4-1	.	TRBJ2-3	CASSQDGPSGSGNTQYF	TGCGCCAGCAGCCAAGATGGGCCTAGCGGGAGTGGAAATACGCAGTATTTT
.	TRBV9	.	TRBJ2-5	CASSVGGQETQYF	TGTGCCAGCAGCGTAGGAGGACAAGAGACCCAGTACTTC
.	TRBV27	.	TRBJ2-7	CASSPEGGATEQYF	TGTGCCAGCAGTCCAGAAGGGGGGGCGACCGAGCAGTACTTC
TRBD1	TRBV7-2	.	TRBJ2-5	CASSLTTGGRETQYF	TGTGCCAGCAGCTTAACGACAGGGGGCAGGGAGACCCAGTACTTC
.	TRBV6-5	once	TRBJ2-1	CASSLGRGLLGEQFF	TGTGCCAGCAGCTTAGGCAGGGGCCTATTAGGTGAGCAGTTCTTC
TRBD2	TRBV4-3	.	TRBJ2-5	CASSQGWPREEQETQYF	TGCGCCAGCAGCCAAGGCTGGCCGCGGGAGGAACAAGAGACCCAGTACTTC
.	TRBV9	.	TRBJ1-1	CASSVVSRTEAFF	TGTGCCAGCAGCGTAGTTTCGCGGACTGAAGCTTTCTTT
.	TRBV7-2	.	TRBJ2-7	CASSWRTSYSYEQYF	TGTGCCAGCAGCTGGCGGACATCTTACTCCTACGAGCAGTACTTC
TRBD1	TRBV5-8	.	TRBJ2-4	CASSSPGQGANIQYF	TGTGCCAGCAGCTCTCCGGGACAGGGGGCAAACATTCAGTACTTC
.	TRBV7-8	.	TRBJ1-1	CASSPSRLVPNTEAFF	TGTGCCAGCAGCCCCTCGCGGTTAGTTCCGAACACTGAAGCTTTCTTT
TRBD2	TRBV30	once	TRBJ2-7	CAGRLAESYGQYF	TGTGCCGGCCGACTAGCGGAATCCTACGGGCAGTACTTC
TRBD1	TRBV19	.	TRBJ2-1	CASSIAGTATYNEQFF	TGTGCCAGTAGTATAGCTGGGACAGCGACCTACAATGAGCAGTTCTTC
.	TRBV18	.	TRBJ2-7	CASSPLTAQAYEQYF	TGTGCCAGCTCACCACTAACAGCACAAGCCTACGAGCAGTACTTC